Listed below are T cell receptor beta chains from one sample, sequenced in a study of cytomegalovirus exposure and HLA in healthy donors. Profiled with immunoSEQ multiplex PCR; TCRdb holds only in-frame clones, not every one. The sample holds about 140,000 clones, 80% to 85% seen once. The sample comprised PBMCs. These receptors were taken from a female donor in good health and CMV-seronegative. Each CDR3 is given with its conserved first and last residue. Fields, in order: D gene, clone size, J gene, V gene, CDR3 protein, CDR3 DNA. D genes are given only for firm matches. For some rows the clone size is stated as once, few or many, or as a class when expanded; others skip it.

d_call: TRBD2
clone_size: NA
j_call: TRBJ2-5
v_call: TRBV28
cdr3_aa: CASSLPGLQETQYF
cdr3_nt: TGTGCCAGCAGCCTTCCGGGACTACAAGAGACCCAGTACTTC

d_call: TRBD2
clone_size: NA
j_call: TRBJ2-7
v_call: TRBV29-1
cdr3_aa: CSVESREDEQYF
cdr3_nt: TGCAGCGTTGAATCGCGGGAGGACGAGCAGTACTTC

d_call: TRBD1
clone_size: NA
j_call: TRBJ1-4
v_call: TRBV2
cdr3_aa: CASSLQGANEKLFF
cdr3_nt: TGTGCCAGCAGCCTACAGGGGGCTAATGAAAAACTGTTTTTT

d_call: TRBD1
clone_size: few
j_call: TRBJ1-5
v_call: TRBV2
cdr3_aa: CASRSTGDSNQPQHF
cdr3_nt: TGTGCCAGCAGGAGTACAGGGGATAGCAATCAGCCCCAGCATTTT

d_call: NA
clone_size: NA
j_call: TRBJ2-6
v_call: TRBV5-1
cdr3_aa: CASSLTQGTGANVLTF
cdr3_nt: TGCGCCAGCAGCTTGACCCAGGGCACTGGGGCCAACGTCCTGACTTTC

d_call: NA
clone_size: NA
j_call: TRBJ1-2
v_call: TRBV10-3
cdr3_aa: CAITQEGRDGYTF
cdr3_nt: TGTGCCATCACCCAAGAGGGGAGGGATGGCTACACCTTC

d_call: TRBD2
clone_size: NA
j_call: TRBJ2-7
v_call: TRBV7-3
cdr3_aa: CASSLGGSTPYEQYF
cdr3_nt: TGTGCCAGCAGCCTGGGAGGGAGTACGCCCTACGAGCAGTACTTC

d_call: NA
clone_size: NA
j_call: TRBJ2-7
v_call: TRBV5-1
cdr3_aa: CASSLASVSSYEQYF
cdr3_nt: TGCGCCAGCAGCTTGGCCAGCGTGAGCTCCTACGAGCAGTACTTC

d_call: TRBD1
clone_size: NA
j_call: TRBJ1-5
v_call: TRBV28
cdr3_aa: CASSKTGSSNQPQHF
cdr3_nt: TGTGCCAGCAGCAAGACAGGGAGTAGCAATCAGCCCCAGCATTTT

d_call: NA
clone_size: NA
j_call: TRBJ1-2
v_call: TRBV6-1
cdr3_aa: CASSERVRSAYGYTF
cdr3_nt: TGTGCCAGCAGTGAACGGGTGAGATCGGCGTATGGCTACACCTTC

d_call: NA
clone_size: NA
j_call: TRBJ1-3
v_call: TRBV25-1
cdr3_aa: CASSNREAGNTIYF
cdr3_nt: TGTGCCAGCAGCAACAGGGAAGCTGGAAACACCATATATTTT

d_call: NA
clone_size: NA
j_call: TRBJ1-1
v_call: TRBV7-2
cdr3_aa: CASSLVRVWNTEAFF
cdr3_nt: TGTGCCAGCAGCTTAGTGCGGGTATGGAACACTGAAGCTTTCTTT

d_call: NA
clone_size: NA
j_call: TRBJ2-4
v_call: TRBV7-9
cdr3_aa: CASSFLQANIQYF
cdr3_nt: TGTGCCAGCAGCTTTCTCCAGGCAAACATTCAGTACTTC

d_call: TRBD2
clone_size: NA
j_call: TRBJ2-7
v_call: TRBV6-5
cdr3_aa: CASAARGAYEQYF
cdr3_nt: TGTGCCAGCGCGGCCCGGGGGGCCTACGAGCAGTACTTC

d_call: TRBD1
clone_size: NA
j_call: TRBJ2-7
v_call: TRBV5-6
cdr3_aa: CASSPGTEPDEQYF
cdr3_nt: TGTGCCAGCAGCCCTGGGACAGAACCTGACGAGCAGTACTTC

d_call: NA
clone_size: NA
j_call: TRBJ1-1
v_call: TRBV11-1
cdr3_aa: CASSARLQGPTEAFF
cdr3_nt: TGTGCCAGCAGCGCCCGATTACAGGGACCGACTGAAGCTTTCTTT

d_call: TRBD2
clone_size: once
j_call: TRBJ2-7
v_call: TRBV15
cdr3_aa: CATSPRSGRAILSYEQYF
cdr3_nt: TGTGCCACCAGCCCCAGGAGCGGGAGAGCCATTCTTTCCTACGAGCAGTACTTC

d_call: TRBD1
clone_size: NA
j_call: TRBJ2-7
v_call: TRBV7-9
cdr3_aa: CASSSRQGAYEQYF
cdr3_nt: TGTGCCAGCAGCAGCAGACAGGGGGCCTACGAGCAGTACTTC

d_call: TRBD2
clone_size: NA
j_call: TRBJ2-7
v_call: TRBV13
cdr3_aa: CASSPGGTSGTYEQYF
cdr3_nt: TGTGCCAGCAGCCCCGGAGGGACTAGCGGGACCTACGAGCAGTACTTC

d_call: TRBD2
clone_size: NA
j_call: TRBJ2-7
v_call: TRBV27
cdr3_aa: CASATGGDTTYEQYF
cdr3_nt: TGTGCCAGCGCAACCGGGGGGGACACGACCTACGAGCAGTACTTC

d_call: NA
clone_size: NA
j_call: TRBJ1-5
v_call: TRBV6-5
cdr3_aa: CASSQNSNQPQHF
cdr3_nt: TGTGCCAGCAGTCAGAATAGCAATCAGCCCCAGCATTTT

d_call: TRBD2
clone_size: once
j_call: TRBJ2-1
v_call: TRBV7-9
cdr3_aa: CACPGLLLEQFF
cdr3_nt: TGTGCCTGTCCGGGACTACTACTAGAGCAGTTCTTC

d_call: TRBD2
clone_size: NA
j_call: TRBJ2-1
v_call: TRBV28
cdr3_aa: CASSFISGSRDEQFF
cdr3_nt: TGTGCCAGCAGTTTTATAAGCGGGAGCAGGGATGAGCAGTTCTTC

d_call: NA
clone_size: NA
j_call: TRBJ2-7
v_call: TRBV7-2
cdr3_aa: CASSLEAYPNYEQYF
cdr3_nt: TGTGCCAGCAGCTTAGAAGCTTATCCCAACTACGAGCAGTACTTC

d_call: TRBD2
clone_size: once
j_call: TRBJ2-7
v_call: TRBV7-3
cdr3_aa: CASSLGETSGSSYEQYF
cdr3_nt: TGTGCCAGCAGCTTAGGTGAGACTAGCGGGAGCTCCTACGAGCAGTACTTC

d_call: TRBD1
clone_size: NA
j_call: TRBJ1-1
v_call: TRBV27
cdr3_aa: CASSRPGTGTTEAFF
cdr3_nt: TGTGCCAGCAGTCGTCCCGGGACAGGGACCACTGAAGCTTTCTTT

d_call: TRBD1
clone_size: NA
j_call: TRBJ2-7
v_call: TRBV5-5
cdr3_aa: CASSFTGATYEQYF
cdr3_nt: TGTGCCAGCAGCTTTACAGGGGCCACCTACGAGCAGTACTTC

d_call: TRBD1
clone_size: NA
j_call: TRBJ2-5
v_call: TRBV5-4
cdr3_aa: CASSLETGGSGETQYF
cdr3_nt: TGTGCCAGCAGCTTGGAGACAGGGGGCAGCGGGGAGACCCAGTACTTC